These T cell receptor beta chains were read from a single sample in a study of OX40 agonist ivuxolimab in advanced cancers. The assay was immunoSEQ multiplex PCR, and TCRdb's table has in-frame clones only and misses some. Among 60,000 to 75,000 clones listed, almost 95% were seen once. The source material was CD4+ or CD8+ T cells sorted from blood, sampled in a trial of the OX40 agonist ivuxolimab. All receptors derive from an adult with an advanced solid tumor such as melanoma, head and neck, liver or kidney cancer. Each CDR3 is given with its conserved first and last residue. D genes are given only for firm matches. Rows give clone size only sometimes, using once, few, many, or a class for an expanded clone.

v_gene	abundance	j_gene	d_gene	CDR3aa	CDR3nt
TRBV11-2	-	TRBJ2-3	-	CASSTYGIMSTDTQYF	TGTGCCAGCAGCACGTACGGGATAATGAGCACAGATACGCAGTATTTT
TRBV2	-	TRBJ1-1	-	CARQGGTEAFF	TGTGCCAGACAGGGTGGCACTGAAGCTTTCTTT
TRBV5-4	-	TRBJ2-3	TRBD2	CASSWRESSTDTQYF	TGTGCCAGCAGCTGGCGGGAGTCGAGCACAGATACGCAGTATTTT
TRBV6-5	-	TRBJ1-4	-	CASSYSIAEKLFF	TGTGCCAGCAGTTACTCGATCGCCGAAAAACTGTTTTTT
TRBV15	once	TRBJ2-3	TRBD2	CATSRDLAGGPLF	TGTGCCACCAGCAGAGATTTAGCGGGAGGTCCACTTTTT
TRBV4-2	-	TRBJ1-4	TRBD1	CASSPGTGANEKLFF	TGTGCCAGCAGCCCCGGGACAGGGGCTAATGAAAAACTGTTTTTT
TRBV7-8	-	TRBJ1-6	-	CASSARRSQNSPLHF	TGTGCCAGCAGCGCGCGGCGCAGTCAAAATTCACCCCTCCACTTT
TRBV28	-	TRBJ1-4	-	CASSSTRQSLNEKLFF	TGTGCCAGCAGTTCCACCCGACAGAGCCTTAATGAAAAACTGTTTTTT
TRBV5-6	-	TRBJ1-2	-	CASGPTLGAATF	TGTGCCAGCGGTCCCACTCTCGGGGCGGCCACCTTC
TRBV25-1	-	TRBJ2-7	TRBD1	CASSEYGQGAYEQYF	TGTGCCAGCAGTGAATATGGCCAGGGGGCCTACGAGCAGTACTTC
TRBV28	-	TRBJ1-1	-	CASSFPPGQRDTEAFF	TGTGCCAGCAGTTTCCCCCCAGGACAACGGGACACTGAAGCTTTCTTT
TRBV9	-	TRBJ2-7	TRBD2	CASSPRRLADSYEQYF	TGTGCCAGCAGCCCGAGGCGACTAGCGGACTCCTACGAGCAGTACTTC
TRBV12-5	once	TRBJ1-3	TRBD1	CASGWGQQGGDTIYF	TGTGCTAGTGGTTGGGGCCAACAGGGGGGAGACACCATATATTTT
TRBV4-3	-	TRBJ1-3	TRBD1	CASSPGQAPGNTIYF	TGCGCCAGCAGCCCCGGACAGGCCCCTGGAAACACCATATATTTT
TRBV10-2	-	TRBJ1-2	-	CASSTDTYYGYTF	TGCGCCAGCAGTACCGACACCTACTATGGCTACACCTTC
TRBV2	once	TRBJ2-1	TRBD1	CASKWYGTGDNEQFF	TGTGCCAGCAAGTGGTACGGGACAGGTGACAATGAGCAGTTCTTC
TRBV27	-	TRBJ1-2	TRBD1	CASRTGFYGYTF	TGTGCCAGCAGGACAGGGTTCTATGGCTACACCTTC
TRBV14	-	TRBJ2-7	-	CASSKTDRIYEQYF	TGTGCCAGCAGCAAGACTGACAGGATCTACGAGCAGTACTTC
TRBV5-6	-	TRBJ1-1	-	CASSLRALRGNTEAFF	TGTGCCAGCAGCTTGCGTGCGCTAAGGGGGAACACTGAAGCTTTCTTT
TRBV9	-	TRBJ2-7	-	CASSVGYPGYEQYF	TGTGCCAGCAGCGTCGGCTATCCTGGCTACGAGCAGTACTTC
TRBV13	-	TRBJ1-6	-	CASSLTSRTVGSKPLHF	TGTGCCAGCAGCCTGACCTCCCGGACAGTGGGATCGAAACCCCTCCACTTT
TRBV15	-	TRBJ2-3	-	CATSRGEADTDTQYF	TGTGCCACCAGCAGGGGGGAGGCGGACACAGATACGCAGTATTTT
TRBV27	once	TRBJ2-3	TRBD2	CASQVASGLPNTQYF	TGTGCCAGCCAGGTGGCTAGCGGCCTCCCGAATACGCAGTATTTT
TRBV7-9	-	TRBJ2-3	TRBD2	CASSSLSSLAGGNTQYF	TGTGCCAGCAGCTCGCTCTCGTCACTAGCGGGAGGGAATACGCAGTATTTT
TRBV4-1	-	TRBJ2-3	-	CASSPKRGLWTDTQYF	TGCGCCAGCAGCCCCAAACGGGGTCTCTGGACAGATACGCAGTATTTT
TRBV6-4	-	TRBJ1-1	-	CASSAGNTEAFF	TGTGCCAGCTCGGCAGGAAACACTGAAGCTTTCTTT
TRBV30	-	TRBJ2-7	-	CAWSPGSDEQYF	TGTGCCTGGAGTCCAGGGAGCGACGAGCAGTACTTC
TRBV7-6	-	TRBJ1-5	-	CASSTSGPKGPQHF	TGTGCCAGCAGCACCTCCGGGCCCAAAGGGCCCCAGCATTTT
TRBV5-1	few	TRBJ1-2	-	CASSLEGVGGYTF	TGCGCCAGCAGCTTGGAGGGTGTGGGTGGCTACACCTTC
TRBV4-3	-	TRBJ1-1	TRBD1	CASSQDRGQGTEAFF	TGCGCCAGCAGCCAAGATCGGGGACAGGGGACTGAAGCTTTCTTT
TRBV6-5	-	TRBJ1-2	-	CASSYGLTYGYTF	TGTGCCAGCAGTTACGGCCTCACCTATGGCTACACCTTC
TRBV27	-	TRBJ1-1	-	CASSFLGHGSEAFF	TGTGCCAGCAGTTTTTTGGGACATGGGTCTGAAGCTTTCTTT
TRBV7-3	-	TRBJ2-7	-	CASSLGPIHSYEQYF	TGTGCCAGCAGCTTAGGACCGATACACTCCTACGAGCAGTACTTC
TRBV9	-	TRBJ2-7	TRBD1	CASSSGGSQYF	TGTGCCAGCAGCTCAGGGGGCAGTCAGTACTTC
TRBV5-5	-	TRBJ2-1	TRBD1	CASSQDRQGAYNEQFF	TGCGCCAGCAGCCAAGATAGGCAGGGGGCCTACAATGAGCAGTTCTTC
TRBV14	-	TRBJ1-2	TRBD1	CASSPTGGYGYTF	TGTGCCAGCAGCCCGACAGGGGGCTATGGCTACACCTTC
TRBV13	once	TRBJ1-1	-	CASSPGGGTEAFF	TGTGCCAGCAGCCCCGGTGGGGGGACTGAAGCTTTCTTT
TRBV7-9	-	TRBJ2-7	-	CASSLGEGGSAYEQYF	TGTGCCAGCAGCTTGGGAGAGGGGGGTAGCGCCTACGAGCAGTACTTC
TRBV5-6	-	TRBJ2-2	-	CASSLEVVTTGELFF	TGTGCCAGCAGCTTGGAGGTAGTTACCACCGGGGAGCTGTTTTTT
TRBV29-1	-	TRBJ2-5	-	CSAPGGGWETQYF	TGCAGCGCGCCTGGGGGAGGTTGGGAGACCCAGTACTTC
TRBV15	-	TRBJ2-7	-	CATSDWNEQYF	TGTGCCACCAGTGACTGGAACGAGCAGTACTTC
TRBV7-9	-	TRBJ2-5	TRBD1	CASSLGTGDIETQYF	TGTGCCAGCAGCCTCGGGACAGGGGACATAGAGACCCAGTACTTC
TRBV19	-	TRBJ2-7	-	CASSIAGRAYEQYF	TGTGCCAGTAGTATAGCAGGGAGAGCCTACGAGCAGTACTTC
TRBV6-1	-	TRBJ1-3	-	CASSDFENTDTIYF	TGTGCCAGCAGCGACTTCGAGAACACTGACACCATATATTTT
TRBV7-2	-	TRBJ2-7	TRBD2	CASSLTGSGTYEQYF	TGTGCCAGCAGCTTAACGGGTAGCGGGACCTACGAGCAGTACTTC
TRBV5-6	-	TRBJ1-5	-	CASSLDRGLRQPQHF	TGTGCCAGCAGCTTGGATAGGGGTTTACGGCAGCCCCAGCATTTT
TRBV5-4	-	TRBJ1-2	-	CASSYLGQWNYGYTF	TGTGCCAGCAGCTATTTAGGTCAGTGGAACTATGGCTACACCTTC